The sequence of this T cell receptor beta chain was determined in a study of PD-L1 blockade in urothelial cancer. What went into each PCR as a spike was synthetic TCR analog templates. Clones were read by immunoSEQ multiplex PCR, and TCRdb kept only the in-frame ones, dropping some. Among tens of thousands of clones listed, about 79% were seen once. In germline, CDR1 is SGHKS, CDR2 YYEKEE (reference sequence). The CDR3 length is 15 residues. Trimming took 3 bases from V and 8 from J, leaving 20 bases between them. The source is a man aged 55 to 69 with urothelial cancer. Here the sequenced sample was PBMCs, taken around atezolizumab (anti-PD-L1) treatment. The chain links TRBV5-5 to TRBJ1-2; tentatively, D is TRBD1 (6 bases). The CDR3 here is CASSSAIGGQGGYTF. The CDR3 DNA reads TGTGCCAGCAGCTCCGCGATCGGGGGGCAGGGAGGCTACACCTTC. Full variable domain (missing parts from reference TRBV5-5 and TRBJ1-2): DAGVTQSPTHLIKTRGQQVTLRCSPISGHKSVSWYQQVLGQGPQFIFQYYEKEERGRGNFPDRFSARQFPNYSSELNVNALLLGDSALYLCASSSAIGGQGGYTFGSGTRLTVV.